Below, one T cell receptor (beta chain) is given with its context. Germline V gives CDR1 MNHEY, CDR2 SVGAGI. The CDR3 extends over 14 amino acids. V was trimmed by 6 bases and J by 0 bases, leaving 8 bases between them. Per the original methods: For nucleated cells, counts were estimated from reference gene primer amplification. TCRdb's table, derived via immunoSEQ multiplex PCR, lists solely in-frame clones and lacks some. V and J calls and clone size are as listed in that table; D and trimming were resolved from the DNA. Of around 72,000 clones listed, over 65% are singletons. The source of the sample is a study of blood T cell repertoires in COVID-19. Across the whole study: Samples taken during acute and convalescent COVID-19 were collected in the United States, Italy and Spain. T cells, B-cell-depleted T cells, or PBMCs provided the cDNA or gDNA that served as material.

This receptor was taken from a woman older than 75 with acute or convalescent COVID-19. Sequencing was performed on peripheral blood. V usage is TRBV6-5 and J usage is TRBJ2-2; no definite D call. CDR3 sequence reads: CASRRNANTGELFF. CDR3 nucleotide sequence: TGTGCCAGCAGGAGGAACGCGAACACCGGGGAGCTGTTTTTT.